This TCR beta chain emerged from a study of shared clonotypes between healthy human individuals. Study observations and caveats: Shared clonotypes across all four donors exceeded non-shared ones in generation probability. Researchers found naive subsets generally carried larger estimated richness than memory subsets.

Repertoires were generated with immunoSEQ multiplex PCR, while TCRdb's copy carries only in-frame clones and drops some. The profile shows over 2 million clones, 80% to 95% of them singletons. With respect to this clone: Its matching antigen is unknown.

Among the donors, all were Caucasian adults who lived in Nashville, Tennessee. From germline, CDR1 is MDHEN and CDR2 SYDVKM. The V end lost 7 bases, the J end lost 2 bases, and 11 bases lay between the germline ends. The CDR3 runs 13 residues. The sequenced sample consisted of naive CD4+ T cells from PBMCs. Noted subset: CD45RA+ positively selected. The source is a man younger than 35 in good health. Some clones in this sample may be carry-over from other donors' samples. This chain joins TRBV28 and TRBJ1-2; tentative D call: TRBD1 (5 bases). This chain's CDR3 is CASMNRGNYGYTF. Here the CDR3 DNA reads TGTGCCAGCATGAACCGGGGCAACTATGGCTACACCTTC.